This TCR beta chain was observed in a study of somatic mutations in cytotoxic T cells in rheumatoid arthritis. The overall study: Patients gave 30 ml EDTA peripheral blood immediately after diagnosis, prior to starting treatment.

J was trimmed by 8 bases and V by 3 bases; bases with no gene match: 15. The CDR3 covers 17 residues. Germline CDR1 reads MDHEN; CDR2 reads SYDVKM. Positive selection with magnetic beads achieved the isolation of CD4+ and CD8+ cells, followed by a flow cytometry check of purity. Original processing methods: The authors rarely found patient CD8+ clones larger than 1% matching published virus-specific TCRB sequences. Libraries were prepared by immunoSEQ multiplex PCR; TCRdb keeps only in-frame clonotypes and omits some of them. V and J calls and clone size come straight from that table; D and trimming were deduced from the DNA. The sample has roughly 20,000 clones, about four fifths seen once; the top ten hold about 11%.

This chain joins TRBV28 and TRBJ2-1; 8 nucleotides align to TRBD2. This TCR was sampled from an adult with rheumatoid arthritis. Sequencing used CD8+ T cells sorted from blood. The CDR3, as DNA: TGTGCCAGCAGTTTCAGTAGCGGGATGTGGAGGACAGATGAGCAGTTCTTC. This gives the protein CASSFSSGMWRTDEQFF.